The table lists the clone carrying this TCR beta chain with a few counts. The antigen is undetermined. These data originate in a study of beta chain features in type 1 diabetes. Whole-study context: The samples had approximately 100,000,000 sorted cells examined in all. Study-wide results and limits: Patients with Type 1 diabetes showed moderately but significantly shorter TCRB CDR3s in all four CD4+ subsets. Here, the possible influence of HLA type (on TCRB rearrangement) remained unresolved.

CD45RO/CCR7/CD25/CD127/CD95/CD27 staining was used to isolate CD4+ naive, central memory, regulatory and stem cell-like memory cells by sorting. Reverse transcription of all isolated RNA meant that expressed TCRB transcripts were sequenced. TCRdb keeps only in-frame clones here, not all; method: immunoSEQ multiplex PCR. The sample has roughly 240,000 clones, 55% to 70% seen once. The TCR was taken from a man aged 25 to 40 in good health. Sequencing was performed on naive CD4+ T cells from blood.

CDR3 DNA: TGTGCCAGCAGCTCTCACGGGACGGTAGCCAAAAACATTCAGTACTTC. It specifies CASSSHGTVAKNIQYF. The chain carries TRBV7-9 and TRBJ2-4; D assignment may be TRBD1 or TRBD2 (5 bases each). CDR3 length: 16 residues. Germline V gene data show CDR1 as SEHNR and CDR2 as FQNEAQ (reference sequence). V dropped 4 bases and J dropped 0 bases, with 13 bases sitting between them.